The 32 T cell receptor beta chains below were found in one sample sequenced in a study of cytomegalovirus exposure and HLA in healthy donors. Data came from immunoSEQ multiplex PCR; TCRdb stores just in-frame clones and leaves some out. The table lists 100,000 to 150,000 clones, 88% of them singletons, with less than 1.5% in the top ten. What was sequenced was PBMCs. Receptors originate from a man younger than 45 in good health and CMV-seronegative.

The chain joins TRBV6-5 to TRBJ1-1; no reliable D call. The V gene's germline CDR1 is MNHEY and CDR2 SVGAGI. The V and J ends lost 5 bases and 3 bases respectively, with 10 bases between them. This CDR3 is 13 amino acids long. CDR3 region: CASSVEGYTEAFF. In nucleotides, the CDR3 is TGTGCCAGCAGTGTCGAGGGATACACTGAAGCTTTCTTT.

The chain employs TRBV7-2 and TRBJ1-2, with D possibly TRBD1 on 6 matching bases. Germline CDR1 is SGHTA and CDR2 is FQGNSA. V lost 3 bases and J lost 4, with 15 bases in between. The CDR3 has 15 amino acids. The CDR3 DNA follows: TGTGCCAGCAGCTTCGCTACGGACAGTGTCTATGGCTACACCTTC. Protein sequence: CASSFATDSVYGYTF. Together with reference TRBV7-2 and TRBJ1-2, the CDR3 gives the full variable domain: GAGVSQSPSNKVTEKGKDVELRCDPISGHTALYWYRQSLGQGLEFLIYFQGNSAPDKSGLPSDRFSAERTGGSVSTLTIQRTQQEDSAVYLCASSFATDSVYGYTFGSGTRLTVV.

The sample holds a few counts of this clone. The chain has TRBV19 and TRBJ2-7; D possibly corresponds to TRBD1 (5 bases). The germline V and J ends were trimmed by 0 bases and 6 bases, with 15 bases remaining between them. This CDR3 contains 15 residues. Per germline, CDR1 LNHDA and CDR2 SQIVND (reference sequence). CDR3 in amino acids: CASSIDRWGRGEQYF. The DNA for the CDR3 is TGTGCCAGTAGTATAGATCGGTGGGGCCGAGGCGAGCAGTACTTC.

The chain joins TRBV30 to TRBJ1-1; D unclear. V shed 2 bases and J shed 7 bases, with 14 bases lying between them. The CDR3 has 13 amino acids. Per germline, CDR1 GTSNPN and CDR2 SVGIG (reference sequence). CDR3 DNA: TGTGCCTGGAGTTTGTGGCAATACCGTGAAGCTTTCTTT. As protein: CAWSLWQYREAFF.

The rearrangement links TRBV9 to TRBJ2-2; a possible D gene is TRBD2 (5 bases). The length of the CDR3 is 13 residues. CDR1 and CDR2 from the germline V gene are SGDLS and YYNGEE. V lost 3 bases, J lost 2 bases, and 5 bases lay in between. CDR3 sequence reads: CASSGTNTGELFF. The CDR3 coding sequence is TGTGCCAGCAGCGGGACTAACACCGGGGAGCTGTTTTTT.

The CDR3 protein is CASSLRRGVGNTEAFF. The CDR3 nucleotides are TGTGCCAGCAGCTTGCGGCGAGGAGTCGGGAACACTGAAGCTTTCTTT. The V call is TRBV5-8, the J call TRBJ1-1; D uncertain. The V and J ends lost 1 base and 1 base respectively, with 14 bases between them. Germline-derived CDR1 and CDR2 are SGHTS and YDEGEE. The CDR3 length is 16 residues.

The rearrangement joins TRBV6-5 to TRBJ1-6, with a tentative D call TRBD1 (6 bases). CDR1 is MNHEY, CDR2 SVGAGI, per germline. Trimming took off 0 bases at V and 4 bases at J, with 10 bases between the two ends. CDR3 length equals 16 residues. CDR3 sequence: CASSYSQGSYNSPLHF. As DNA, the CDR3 is TGTGCCAGCAGTTACTCCCAGGGGTCTTATAATTCACCCCTCCACTTT.

The chain uses TRBV6-5 and TRBJ1-3; D is possibly TRBD1 (5 bases). V was trimmed by 7 bases and J by 4 bases, leaving 11 bases between them. Germline assignment: CDR1 MNHEY and CDR2 SVGAGI. The CDR3 has 13 amino acids. The CDR3 here is CASNTRGGNTIYF. The DNA of the CDR3 is TGTGCCAGCAACACACGGGGGGGAAACACCATATATTTT.

The rearrangement joins TRBV10-3 to TRBJ2-7, with D possibly matching TRBD1 (5 bases). V lost 10 bases and J 0 bases, leaving 10 bases between the germline ends. The CDR3 length is 12 residues. Germline-derived CDR1 and CDR2 are ENHRY and SYGVKD. This CDR3 reads CASQGTSYEQYF. CDR3 DNA sequence: TGTGCCAGCCAGGGAACCTCCTACGAGCAGTACTTC.

This clone was found once. V and J are TRBV9 and TRBJ1-1; possibly TRBD1 for D (6 bases). The germline V gene encodes CDR1 SGDLS and CDR2 YYNGEE. Trimming left V 0 bases short and J 9 bases short, with 6 bases between. CDR3 size: 11 residues. Here the CDR3 reads CASSVGGQAFF. The DNA for the CDR3 is TGTGCCAGCAGCGTAGGGGGGCAAGCTTTCTTT.

The V call is TRBV19, the J call TRBJ1-6, with TRBD1 matching 8 bases. V trimming: 9 bases; J trimming: 5 bases; junction bases outside the gene matches: 9. From germline, CDR1 is LNHDA and CDR2 SQIVND (reference sequence). The CDR3 has 15 amino acids. The CDR3 spells CARAGTGTNNSPLHF. CDR3 DNA: TGTGCCAGAGCCGGGACAGGCACCAATAATTCACCCCTCCACTTT.

The V gene is TRBV4-3, the J gene TRBJ2-7, with TRBD2 matching over 9 bases. V was clipped by 1 base and J by 2 bases; unmatched bases: 6. The CDR3 loop spans 16 amino acids. Germline V gene data show CDR1 as LGHNA and CDR2 as YSLEER. CDR3 region: CASSQGGAGGPYEQYF. The CDR3 DNA is TGCGCCAGCAGCCAAGGGGGAGCGGGAGGACCCTACGAGCAGTACTTC.

The rearrangement uses TRBV6-1 and TRBJ2-1, with TRBD2 matching 8 bases. The CDR3 is made up of 15 amino acids. Trimming took 1 base from V and 4 from J; bases not matched to a gene: 3. Germline V gene lookup returns CDR1 MNHNS and CDR2 SASEGT. The CDR3 protein is CASSEGLASYNEQFF. In DNA, the CDR3 is TGTGCCAGCAGTGAAGGACTAGCGAGTTACAATGAGCAGTTCTTC.

J is TRBJ2-5 and V is TRBV15, with 8 bases lining up with TRBD2. Germline CDR1 LNHNV, CDR2 YYDKDF (reference sequence). V gave up 3 bases and J gave up 4 bases; unmatched junction bases: 1. CDR3 size: 13 residues. CDR3: CATSSTSGETQYF. CDR3 sequence (DNA): TGTGCCACCAGCAGTACTAGCGGAGAGACCCAGTACTTC.

This clone appeared a single time. The CDR3 DNA reads as TGTGCCAGCGGGACTAGTGAAGGGAGTGAGCAGTTCTTC. This codes for CASGTSEGSEQFF. This chain uses TRBV6-4 with TRBJ2-1, with 8 bases aligning to TRBD2. This CDR3 region has 13 residues. Germline V gives CDR1 MRHNA, CDR2 SNTAGT. V lost 8 bases to trimming and J lost 9 bases; unmatched junction nucleotides: 9.

This rearrangement joins TRBV5-6 to TRBJ2-1; TRBD2 matches 7 bases. V trimming: 7 bases; J trimming: 7 bases; junction bases outside the gene matches: 11. This CDR3 has 14 residues. Looked up from germline, CDR1 is SGHDT and CDR2 is YYEEEE. The chain's CDR3 is CASAGRTSWNEQFF. CDR3 nucleotides: TGTGCCAGCGCAGGAAGGACTAGTTGGAATGAGCAGTTCTTC.

V gene TRBV7-9 combines with J gene TRBJ1-4; 7 bases match TRBD1. Trimming removed 7 bases from V and 8 bases from J; junction bases left unmatched: 10. Germline V lookup: CDR1 SEHNR, CDR2 FQNEAQ (reference sequence). This CDR3 has 14 residues. The CDR3 region is CASTPTTGWEKLFF. CDR3 in DNA: TGTGCCAGCACCCCTACGACAGGGTGGGAAAAACTGTTTTTT.

Here the CDR3 reads CASRDRTYNEQFF. The CDR3 DNA reads TGTGCCAGCAGGGACAGAACCTACAATGAGCAGTTCTTC. The chain couples TRBV19 to TRBJ2-1; TRBD1 agrees at 7 bases. Germline V lookup: CDR1 LNHDA, CDR2 SQIVND (reference sequence). V shed 9 bases and J 2 bases; nucleotides not matched to a gene: 4. This CDR3 has 13 residues.

This clone appeared once. The chain has TRBV5-1 and TRBJ1-3; possible D gene TRBD1, 5 bases. Trimming removed 4 bases from V and 4 bases from J, with 21 bases in between. This CDR3 is built from 17 residues. Germline V lookup: CDR1 SGHRS, CDR2 YFSETQ. The CDR3 nucleotides are TGCGCCAGCAGCCGAACCACTACGACAAGGACAGGAAACACCATATATTTT. It is translated as CASSRTTTTRTGNTIYF.

The V and J genes are TRBV9 and TRBJ2-1; possibly TRBD2 for D (6 bases). Germline values: CDR1 SGDLS, CDR2 YYNGEE. CDR3 length: 14 residues. V was shortened by 6 bases and J by 2 bases, with 12 bases between the two germline ends. This CDR3 reads CASMGGEPYNEQFF. DNA for the CDR3: TGTGCCAGCATGGGCGGGGAACCCTACAATGAGCAGTTCTTC. The whole variable domain, remainder taken from reference TRBV9 and TRBJ2-1, is DSGVTQTPKHLITATGQRVTLRCSPRSGDLSVYWYQQSLDQGLQFLIQYYNGEERAKGNILERFSAQQFPDLHSELNLSSLELGDSALYFCASMGGEPYNEQFFGPGTRLTVL.

The chain is built from TRBV7-8 and TRBJ1-5; D is perhaps TRBD1 (6 bases). The CDR3 has 18 residues. V was cut by 0 bases and J by 3 bases, with 18 bases left in between. Germline V gene data show CDR1 as SGHVS and CDR2 as FQNEAQ. The CDR3: CASSLASQGPRNNQPQHF. CDR3 sequence (DNA): TGTGCCAGCAGCTTAGCGTCGCAGGGGCCTCGGAACAATCAGCCCCAGCATTTT.

The chain couples TRBV9 to TRBJ2-1, with a weak D call TRBD1 (5 bases). This CDR3 has 13 amino acids. In germline, CDR1 is SGDLS, CDR2 YYNGEE. Trimming stripped 1 base from V and 7 bases from J, with 9 bases between. The CDR3 here is CASSVSGINEQFF. The CDR3 nucleotides are TGTGCCAGCAGCGTATCAGGGATTAATGAGCAGTTCTTC. The full variable domain, in which reference TRBV9 and TRBJ2-1 provide the parts outside the CDR3, is DSGVTQTPKHLITATGQRVTLRCSPRSGDLSVYWYQQSLDQGLQFLIQYYNGEERAKGNILERFSAQQFPDLHSELNLSSLELGDSALYFCASSVSGINEQFFGPGTRLTVL.

This clone was detected only once. The CDR3 DNA reads as TGTGCCAGCAGCCGAGCGGGAAGCCCCTACGAGCAGTACTTC. It specifies CASSRAGSPYEQYF. The chain combines TRBV7-9 with TRBJ2-7, with 7 bases that match TRBD2. Per germline, CDR1 SEHNR and CDR2 FQNEAQ (reference sequence). The V gene end was trimmed by 5 bases and the J gene end by 2 bases; junction bases not matched to a gene: 6. CDR3 length: 14 residues. Supplemented by reference TRBV7-9 and TRBJ2-7, the full variable domain reads DTGVSQNPRHKITKRGQNVTFRCDPISEHNRLYWYRQTLGQGPEFLTYFQNEAQLEKSRLLSDRFSAERPKGSFSTLEIQRTEQGDSAMYLCASSRAGSPYEQYFGPGTRLTVT.

The V and J genes are TRBV20-1 and TRBJ1-2; unclear D gene. Trimming stripped 4 bases from V and 7 bases from J, with 7 bases between. The germline V gene has CDR1 DFQATT and CDR2 SNEGSKA (reference sequence). This CDR3 contains 10 residues. The CDR3 DNA sequence: TGCAGTGCTATTAGTAGTGGCTACACCTTC. It is translated as CSAISSGYTF.

The chain carries TRBV27 and TRBJ2-5, with TRBD1 as a possible D gene (6 bases). Germline V gene lookup returns CDR1 MNHEY and CDR2 SMNVEV (reference sequence). The CDR3 extends over 17 amino acids. V was shortened by 5 bases and J by 2 bases, with 21 bases between the two germline ends. CDR3 DNA: TGTGCCAGCAGTGCCTGGACAGACAACCGAATACAAGAGACCCAGTACTTC. Its translation: CASSAWTDNRIQETQYF.

The V gene is TRBV7-2, the J gene TRBJ2-7, with a weak D call TRBD1 (6 bases). Per germline, CDR1 SGHTA and CDR2 FQGNSA. The V gene lost 2 bases and the J gene lost 2 bases, with 10 bases spanning the gap. The CDR3 runs 14 residues. The CDR3 region is CASSLPGHTYEQYF. The CDR3, as DNA: TGTGCCAGCAGCTTACCGGGACACACCTACGAGCAGTACTTC.

The rearrangement links TRBV27 to TRBJ2-2; D ambiguous. Germline loops: CDR1 MNHEY, CDR2 SMNVEV (reference sequence). V shed 6 bases and J shed 4 bases, with 12 bases lying between them. The CDR3 has 14 amino acids. Here the CDR3 reads CASSRLPSTGELFF. The CDR3 DNA reads as TGTGCCAGCAGCCGACTCCCATCCACCGGGGAGCTGTTTTTT.

The genes are TRBV30 and TRBJ2-5; TRBD2 agrees at 7 bases. Germline V gene lookup returns CDR1 GTSNPN and CDR2 SVGIG (reference sequence). This CDR3 has 14 amino acids. J was trimmed by 5 bases and V by 0 bases; bases with no gene match: 6. CDR3 coding DNA: TGTGCCTGGAGTGTACGAAGGGGAGGGGAGACCCAGTACTTC. Encoded protein: CAWSVRRGGETQYF. Using reference TRBV30 and TRBJ2-5 for the parts outside the CDR3, the full variable domain is SQTIHQWPATLVQPVGSPLSLECTVEGTSNPNLYWYRQAAGRGLQLLFYSVGIGQISSEVPQNLSASRPQDRQFILSSKKLLLSDSGFYLCAWSVRRGGETQYFGPGTRLLVL.

The CDR3 DNA follows: TGCGCCAGCAGTGAGTCTCGGGGGTTCTACGAGCAGTACTTC. Its translation is CASSESRGFYEQYF. V and J are TRBV10-1 and TRBJ2-7; tentative D call: TRBD2 (6 bases). CDR3 length equals 14 residues. Germline assignment: CDR1 WNHNN and CDR2 SYGVQD (reference sequence). Between the trimmed V and J ends, which lost 0 bases and 3 bases, there was a span of 9 bases.

The V and J genes are TRBV5-4 and TRBJ2-7; a weak D match, TRBD2 (5 bases). With 0 bases removed from V and 4 bases from J, the gap between germline ends came to 11 bases. The CDR3 length is 14 residues. CDR1 is SGHNT, CDR2 YYREEE, per germline (reference sequence). CDR3 loop: CASSLELARYEQYF. CDR3 bases: TGTGCCAGCAGCTTGGAGCTAGCTCGTTACGAGCAGTACTTC.

The chain combines TRBV9 with TRBJ2-1; possibly TRBD1 for D (5 bases). Germline V gene sequence: CDR1 SGDLS, CDR2 YYNGEE. Trimming removed 3 bases from V and 11 bases from J, with 15 bases in between. This CDR3 contains 13 residues. In nucleotides, the CDR3 is TGTGCCAGCAGCGAGGGTGGGGCCCTTCAGCAGTTCTTC. Translated, it gives CASSEGGALQQFF.

This clone has ten or more counts. This sequence joins TRBV25-1 and TRBJ2-3, with 7 bases fitting TRBD1. V was pared by 1 base and J by 2 bases, with 6 bases of the junction left unmatched. In germline, CDR1 is MGHDK, CDR2 SYGVNS. This CDR3 region has 16 residues. The CDR3 is CASSESGRGNTDTQYF. The CDR3 DNA is TGTGCCAGCAGTGAATCAGGCAGGGGGAACACAGATACGCAGTATTTT.